Here is one TCR beta chain with its context. This record belongs to a study of graft-versus-host responses after intestinal transplantation. CDR1 and CDR2 (germline): LGHNA, YSLEER. The CDR3 loop spans 17 amino acids. Trimming removed 0 bases at V and 6 bases at J, with 18 bases between. The method was immunoSEQ multiplex PCR; TCRdb's version includes in-frame clones alone and lacks a portion of them. The sample lists some 45,000 clones, around nine tenths occurring once. The clonotype was recovered from a human patient who received an intestinal transplant, so some T cells may come from the graft donor. The input for sequencing was PBMCs, taken 524 days after transplant. The chain combines TRBV4-3 with TRBJ2-1; D is possibly TRBD2 (5 bases). DNA for the CDR3: TGCGCCAGCAGCCAAGATTTAGGAGGTAGATTCGGCAATGAGCAGTTCTTC. This sequence encodes CASSQDLGGRFGNEQFF.